The 32 T cell receptor beta chains below come from one sample, sequenced in a study of vaccination and CD4 T cells after COVID-19. An Oncomine TCR Beta short-read assay was used to sequence the DNA from cultured CD4+ T cells. TCRdb analysed the PCR reads with MiXCR anew, one entry per CDR3 protein. The repertoire holds 8,500 to 10,000 distinct CDR3 sequences, with 55% to 75% as singletons. The treatment was: roughly 11-day PBMC culture with coronavirus spike peptide pools or control peptides (ViraFEST assay). Before the COVID-19 pandemic (2011-2018), CD4+ T cells were obtained from the unexposed donor. Which antigens these TCRs recognize remains unknown. What was sequenced was CD4+ T cells from blood, cultured in vitro. These receptors were obtained from a human donor in good health.

The chain combines TRBV29-1 with TRBJ2-7; no reliable D call. The CDR3 has 14 amino acids. Trimming took off 0 bases at V and 0 bases at J, with 9 bases between the two ends. Germline assignment: CDR1 SQVTM and CDR2 ANQGSEA. The CDR3 loop reads CSVEETRSSYEQYF. In nucleotides, the CDR3 is TGCAGCGTTGAAGAGACTCGGAGCTCCTACGAGCAGTACTTC.

This clonotype turned up a few times. This chain links TRBV19 with TRBJ1-6; TRBD1 aligns across 9 bases. CDR1 is LNHDA, CDR2 SQIVND, per germline (reference sequence). V was pared by 8 bases and J by 11 bases, with 16 bases of the junction left unmatched. The CDR3 has 16 amino acids. The chain's CDR3 is CASHQGPGQGRTPLHF. The CDR3 DNA follows: TGTGCCAGTCACCAGGGGCCGGGACAGGGAAGAACACCCCTCCACTTT.

This clonotype was seen a few times. The CDR3 bases are TGTGCCAGCAGCCTCGGCACTGGAAACACCATATATTTT. Translated: CASSLGTGNTIYF. This rearrangement joins TRBV7-9 to TRBJ1-3; D is uncertain. The V gene lost 5 bases and the J gene lost 2 bases, with 7 bases spanning the gap. The CDR3 spans 13 residues. Looked up from germline, CDR1 is SEHNR and CDR2 is FQNEAQ (reference sequence).

This sequence joins TRBV7-2 and TRBJ2-7, with 11 positions matching TRBD1. The V segment lost 5 bases and the J segment 6 bases; nucleotides outside the gene matches: 9. The CDR3 sequence is 15 residues long. CDR1 SGHTA and CDR2 FQGNSA come from the germline V gene. In DNA, the CDR3 is TGTGCCAGCAGCCAGGTGGGGACAGGGGGTTCCGAGCAGTACTTC. Protein product: CASSQVGTGGSEQYF.

The chain joins TRBV19 to TRBJ2-3; 9 bases fit TRBD2. V was clipped by 3 bases and J by 2 bases; unmatched bases: 9. Germline loops: CDR1 LNHDA, CDR2 SQIVND (reference sequence). The CDR3 runs to 17 residues. CDR3 nucleotides: TGTGCCAGTAGTATCCTACCGGGACTAGCCCCCACAGATACGCAGTATTTT. Protein sequence: CASSILPGLAPTDTQYF.

This chain uses TRBV5-1 with TRBJ1-1; maybe TRBD1 (5 bases). V lost 4 bases to trimming and J lost 4 bases, with 17 bases between them. Germline loops: CDR1 SGHRS, CDR2 YFSETQ. The CDR3 is made up of 15 amino acids. Here the CDR3 DNA reads TGCGCCAGCAGCGCAGACAGAGCCCGGGGCACTGAAGCTTTCTTT. Protein: CASSADRARGTEAFF.

This clonotype appeared a few times. The genes are TRBV7-2 and TRBJ1-2; possible D gene TRBD1, 6 bases. Germline V gene lookup returns CDR1 SGHTA and CDR2 FQGNSA. Trimming cost V 1 base and J 3 bases, with 6 bases left between them. The CDR3 length is 13 residues. Here the CDR3 reads CASSLGQDYGYTF. The CDR3 nucleotides read TGTGCCAGCAGCTTAGGACAGGACTATGGCTACACCTTC.

The V gene is TRBV19, the J gene TRBJ1-2; TRBD1 agrees at 8 bases. Germline assignment: CDR1 LNHDA and CDR2 SQIVND (reference sequence). The CDR3 length is 15 residues. V gave up 3 bases and J gave up 4 bases; unmatched junction bases: 7. Here the CDR3 reads CASSIQRQGSYGYTF. CDR3 nucleotide sequence: TGTGCCAGTAGTATCCAACGACAGGGGAGCTATGGCTACACCTTC.

The chain carries TRBV6-5 and TRBJ1-6; the D gene is possibly TRBD1 (5 bases). V lost 4 bases and J lost 9, with 13 bases in between. The CDR3 sequence is 14 residues long. Germline V gives CDR1 MNHEY, CDR2 SVGAGI. CDR3 amino acids: CASSWGGGSSPLHF. CDR3 sequence (DNA): TGTGCCAGCAGTTGGGGCGGAGGTAGTTCACCCCTCCACTTT.

The count of this clonotype is one. V usage is TRBV20-1 and J usage is TRBJ2-1, with a possible D match to TRBD1 (6 bases). V was shortened by 6 bases and J by 1 base, with 16 bases between the two germline ends. The CDR3 is 15 residues long. From germline, CDR1 is DFQATT and CDR2 SNEGSKA (reference sequence). As DNA, the CDR3 is TGCAGTGCGCCACAGGGCCGGGGATCCTACAATGAGCAGTTCTTC. Its protein is CSAPQGRGSYNEQFF.

The chain couples TRBV5-1 to TRBJ2-5; weak D call: TRBD2 (6 bases). The germline V gene encodes CDR1 SGHRS and CDR2 YFSETQ. The length of the CDR3 is 16 residues. Trimming stripped 0 bases from V and 0 bases from J, with 12 bases between. CDR3 sequence reads: CASSLGGGTHQETQYF. CDR3 in DNA: TGCGCCAGCAGCTTGGGGGGCGGGACCCACCAAGAGACCCAGTACTTC.

The chain joins TRBV11-2 to TRBJ1-2, with 7 bases identical to TRBD1. This CDR3 has 13 residues. V trimming: 6 bases; J trimming: 7 bases; junction bases outside the gene matches: 8. Germline CDR1 is SGHAT and CDR2 is FQNNGV. CDR3 in amino acids: CASSIDRAGGYTF. The DNA of the CDR3 is TGTGCCAGCAGTATTGACAGGGCGGGTGGCTACACCTTC.

This chain uses TRBV19 with TRBJ1-2; TRBD1 matches 7 bases. Trimming took 3 bases from V and 7 from J; bases not matched to a gene: 8. The CDR3 runs to 14 residues. CDR1 and CDR2 from the germline V gene are LNHDA and SQIVND (reference sequence). CDR3 in DNA: TGTGCCAGTAGTATCCAACAGGGGTTAAGTGGCTACACCTTC. This translates into CASSIQQGLSGYTF.

This clonotype was seen once. This rearrangement joins TRBV5-1 to TRBJ1-2; 9 positions match TRBD1. The CDR3 loop spans 13 amino acids. J lost 8 bases, V lost 0 bases, and 2 bases had no gene match. Germline V gives CDR1 SGHRS, CDR2 YFSETQ. This CDR3 reads CASSLGGQGGYTF. In DNA form, the CDR3 reads TGCGCCAGCAGCTTGGGGGGACAGGGCGGCTACACCTTC.

The chain combines TRBV5-1 with TRBJ2-3; D may be TRBD2 (5 bases). CDR3 length: 13 amino acids. CDR1 and CDR2 (germline): SGHRS, YFSETQ. V was shortened by 4 bases and J by 4 bases, with 10 bases between the two germline ends. In DNA form, the CDR3 reads TGCGCCAGCAGCCCGGACGGGGCAGATACGCAGTATTTT. Protein product: CASSPDGADTQYF.

This clonotype turned up a few times. The chain has TRBV14 and TRBJ1-6; D remains unclear. V lost 0 bases and J lost 6, with 9 bases in between. CDR3 length: 15 amino acids. The germline gives CDR1 SGHDN, CDR2 FVKESK. The CDR3 loop reads CASSQDSRANSPLHF. CDR3 DNA sequence: TGTGCCAGCAGCCAAGATAGCCGGGCTAATTCACCCCTCCACTTT.

This rearrangement joins TRBV7-2 to TRBJ1-3; D is unresolved. Trimming shortened V by 4 bases and J by 0 bases, and 10 bases separated the two germline ends. Germline loops: CDR1 SGHTA, CDR2 FQGNSA. The CDR3 extends over 15 amino acids. The DNA for the CDR3 is TGTGCCAGCAGCTCCCGCCTCTCCTCTGGAAACACCATATATTTT. This sequence encodes CASSSRLSSGNTIYF.

This chain connects TRBV7-2 to TRBJ1-2, with no clear D. There are 14 residues in the CDR3. Germline lookup yields CDR1 SGHTA and CDR2 FQGNSA. V shed 5 bases and J shed 8 bases, with 18 bases lying between them. CDR3 coding DNA: TGTGCCAGCAGCATCGTAGCGGGGTCTCAAGGCTACACCTTC. Amino acid sequence: CASSIVAGSQGYTF.

This chain joins TRBV11-3 and TRBJ1-1, with D hard to call. The CDR3 sequence is 12 residues long. The V and J ends lost 3 bases and 2 bases respectively, with 4 bases between them. The germline gives CDR1 SGHNT, CDR2 YENEEA. DNA of the CDR3: TGTGCCAGCAGCTTTGGAAACACTGAAGCTTTCTTT. It specifies CASSFGNTEAFF.

A remark on this clonotype: One junction end disagrees with the germline gene, perhaps due to a read error. CDR3 in amino acids: CATSDPTPGLAGGDTQYF. DNA of the CDR3: TGCGCCACCAGTGATCCCACACCGGGACTAGCGGGGGGAGATACGCAGTATTTT. The J gene is TRBJ2-3, the V gene TRBV24-1; 15 nucleotides align to TRBD2. This CDR3 spans 18 amino acids. Germline CDR1 is KGHDR and CDR2 is SFDVKD.

V is TRBV6-5 and J is TRBJ1-1, with D perhaps TRBD1 (6 bases). CDR1 and CDR2 from the germline V gene are MNHEY and SVGAGI. V was clipped by 0 bases and J by 5 bases, with 16 bases between them. The CDR3 contains 16 residues. The CDR3 is CASSYSAGGSGTEAFF. The CDR3 region has the DNA TGTGCCAGCAGTTACTCGGCGGGGGGCTCGGGGACTGAAGCTTTCTTT.

A few counts support this clonotype. This chain connects TRBV28 to TRBJ1-6, with 7 bases fitting TRBD1. This CDR3 spans 14 amino acids. J lost 4 bases, V lost 7 bases, and 4 bases had no gene match. Germline V gene data show CDR1 as MDHEN and CDR2 as SYDVKM. Here the CDR3 DNA reads TGTGCCAGCACGACAGGGACATATAATTCACCCCTCCACTTT. It translates to CASTTGTYNSPLHF.

The gene calls are TRBV28 and TRBJ2-7, with a tentative D call TRBD2 (5 bases). CDR1 and CDR2 from the germline V gene are MDHEN and SYDVKM. The CDR3 runs to 14 residues. Deletions cut 4 bases from V and 2 bases from J, with 12 bases between. This CDR3 reads CASSSPSGAYEQYF. The CDR3 region has the DNA TGTGCCAGCAGTTCCCCCTCCGGGGCCTACGAGCAGTACTTC.

The chain carries TRBV2 and TRBJ1-3; no firm D call. Germline loops: CDR1 SNHLY, CDR2 FYNNEI. V was trimmed by 3 bases and J by 0 bases, leaving 9 bases between them. The length of the CDR3 is 15 residues. The CDR3 protein is CASSDVGFSGNTIYF. DNA for the CDR3: TGTGCCAGCAGTGATGTCGGATTCTCTGGAAACACCATATATTTT.

The chain combines TRBV2 with TRBJ1-2; no firm D call. The ends were cut back, 2 bases at V and 6 bases at J, with 19 bases in the middle. This CDR3 comprises 16 residues. Germline lookup yields CDR1 SNHLY and CDR2 FYNNEI. The CDR3 DNA sequence: TGTGCCAGCAGTGAAATTGACTGGACGGTTCGGGATGGCTACACCTTC. Protein product: CASSEIDWTVRDGYTF.

This clonotype has only a few counts. The gene calls are TRBV20-1 and TRBJ2-3; 9 nucleotides line up with TRBD2. Germline lookup yields CDR1 DFQATT and CDR2 SNEGSKA (reference sequence). CDR3 length: 15 amino acids. With 2 bases clipped from V and 4 bases from J, the junction kept 7 bases outside the gene matches. CDR3 sequence: CSARRPGLASDTQYF. CDR3 DNA: TGCAGTGCTAGACGTCCGGGACTAGCCTCAGATACGCAGTATTTT.

V gene TRBV28 combines with J gene TRBJ1-1; no definite D call. V gave up 4 bases and J gave up 1 base, with 10 bases separating them. Germline assignment: CDR1 MDHEN and CDR2 SYDVKM. CDR3 length equals 14 residues. The CDR3 protein is CASSSPGSNTEAFF. The CDR3 DNA follows: TGTGCCAGCAGTTCTCCCGGTTCGAACACTGAAGCTTTCTTT.

The chain has TRBV7-9 and TRBJ1-4; tentatively, D is TRBD1 (6 bases). The V end lost 5 bases, the J end lost 8 bases, and 15 bases lay between the germline ends. The CDR3 is 14 residues long. Germline-derived CDR1 and CDR2 are SEHNR and FQNEAQ (reference sequence). In nucleotides, the CDR3 is TGTGCCAGCAGCCGTACAGTTCAGGGGGAAAAACTGTTTTTT. It encodes CASSRTVQGEKLFF.

The chain couples TRBV6-1 to TRBJ1-1; the D is unclear. V was cut by 6 bases and J by 6 bases, with 14 bases left in between. CDR3 length equals 13 residues. Germline V gene data show CDR1 as MNHNS and CDR2 as SASEGT. This CDR3 reads CASRADNTPEAFF. Written as DNA, the CDR3 is TGTGCCAGCAGAGCCGACAACACCCCTGAAGCTTTCTTT.

The V gene is TRBV19, the J gene TRBJ2-1; 9 positions match TRBD2. The germline gives CDR1 LNHDA, CDR2 SQIVND (reference sequence). V shed 5 bases and J 4 bases; nucleotides not matched to a gene: 9. CDR3 length: 16 amino acids. The CDR3 region is CASSVAGTSTYNEQFF. The CDR3 coding sequence is TGTGCCAGTAGTGTGGCCGGGACTAGCACTTACAATGAGCAGTTCTTC.

The chain joins TRBV20-1 to TRBJ1-6; D remains unclear. The V and J ends lost 6 bases and 7 bases respectively, with 7 bases between them. CDR1 is DFQATT and CDR2 is SNEGSKA in the germline V gene (reference sequence). The CDR3 is made up of 11 amino acids. CDR3 in DNA: TGCAGTGCAGTTGGAAATTCACCCCTCCACTTT. The encoded protein is CSAVGNSPLHF.

The chain combines TRBV7-2 with TRBJ1-2, with 7 bases identical to TRBD1. The CDR3 loop spans 15 amino acids. V lost 1 base to trimming and J lost 8 bases; unmatched junction nucleotides: 10. In germline, CDR1 is SGHTA, CDR2 FQGNSA. In DNA, the CDR3 is TGTGCCAGCAGCTTAGGTTCTGACAGGGACTCCGGCTACACCTTC. Its translation: CASSLGSDRDSGYTF. The variable domain in full, with the rest retrieved from reference TRBV7-2 and TRBJ1-2, is GAGVSQSPSNKVTEKGKDVELRCDPISGHTALYWYRQSLGQGLEFLIYFQGNSAPDKSGLPSDRFSAERTGGSVSTLTIQRTQQEDSAVYLCASSLGSDRDSGYTFGSGTRLTVV.